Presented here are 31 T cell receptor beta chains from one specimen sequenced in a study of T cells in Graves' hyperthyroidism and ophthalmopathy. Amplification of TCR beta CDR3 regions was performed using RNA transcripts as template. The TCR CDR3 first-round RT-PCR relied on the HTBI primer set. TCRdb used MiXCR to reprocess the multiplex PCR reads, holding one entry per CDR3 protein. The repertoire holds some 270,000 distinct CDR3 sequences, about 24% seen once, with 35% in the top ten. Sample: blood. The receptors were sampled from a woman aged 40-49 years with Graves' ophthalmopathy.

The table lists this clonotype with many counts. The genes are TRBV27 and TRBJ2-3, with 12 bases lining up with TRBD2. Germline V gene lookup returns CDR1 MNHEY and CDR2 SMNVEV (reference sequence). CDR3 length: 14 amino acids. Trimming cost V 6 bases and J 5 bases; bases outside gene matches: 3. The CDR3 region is CASRPGLAGDTQYF. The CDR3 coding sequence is TGTGCCAGCAGACCGGGACTAGCGGGAGATACGCAGTATTTT.

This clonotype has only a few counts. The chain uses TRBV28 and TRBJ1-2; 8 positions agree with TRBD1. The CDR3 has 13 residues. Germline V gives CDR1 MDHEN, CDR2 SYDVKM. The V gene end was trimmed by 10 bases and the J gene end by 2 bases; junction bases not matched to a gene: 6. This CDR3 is CAILGQGNYGYTF. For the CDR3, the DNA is TGTGCCATCCTCGGACAGGGAAACTATGGCTACACCTTC.

CDR3 residues: CASSAPRDRGPNGNTIYF. CDR3 nucleotide sequence: TGTGCCAGCAGTGCTCCGAGGGACAGGGGGCCTAATGGAAACACCATATATTTT. V is TRBV28 and J is TRBJ1-3, with TRBD1 matching 12 bases. Germline trimming cut 5 bases from V and 3 bases from J; bases unmatched to any gene: 11. CDR1 and CDR2 from the germline V gene are MDHEN and SYDVKM. The CDR3 covers 18 residues.

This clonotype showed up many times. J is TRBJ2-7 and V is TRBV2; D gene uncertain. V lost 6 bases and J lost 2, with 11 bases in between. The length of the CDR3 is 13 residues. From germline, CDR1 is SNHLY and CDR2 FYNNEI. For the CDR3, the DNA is TGTGCCAGCAGCCTAGAGGCGGCCTACGAGCAGTACTTC. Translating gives CASSLEAAYEQYF.

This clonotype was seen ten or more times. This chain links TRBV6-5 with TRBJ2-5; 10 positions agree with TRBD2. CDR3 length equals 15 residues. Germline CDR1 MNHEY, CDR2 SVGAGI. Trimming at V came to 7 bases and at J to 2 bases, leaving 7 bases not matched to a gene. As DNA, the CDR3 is TGTGCCAGCAAGACCTCAGCGGGAGGGCAAGAGACCCAGTACTTC. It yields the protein CASKTSAGGQETQYF.

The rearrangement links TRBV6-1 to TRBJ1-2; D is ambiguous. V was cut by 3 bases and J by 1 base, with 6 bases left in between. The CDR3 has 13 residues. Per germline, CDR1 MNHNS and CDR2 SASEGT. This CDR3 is CASSEFRNYGYTF. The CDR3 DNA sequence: TGTGCCAGCAGTGAGTTCCGTAACTATGGCTACACCTTC.

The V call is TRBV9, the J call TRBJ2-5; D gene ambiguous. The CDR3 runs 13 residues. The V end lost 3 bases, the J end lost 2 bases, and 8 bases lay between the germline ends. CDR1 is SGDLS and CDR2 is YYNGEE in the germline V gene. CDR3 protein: CASSDWRQETQYF. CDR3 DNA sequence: TGTGCCAGCAGCGACTGGAGACAAGAGACCCAGTACTTC.

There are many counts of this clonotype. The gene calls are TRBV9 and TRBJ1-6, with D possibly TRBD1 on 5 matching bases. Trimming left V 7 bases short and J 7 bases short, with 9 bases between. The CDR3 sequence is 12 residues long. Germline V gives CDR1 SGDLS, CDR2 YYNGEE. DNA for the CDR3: TGTGCCAGCCAGGGAGAAAATTCACCCCTCCACTTT. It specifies CASQGENSPLHF.

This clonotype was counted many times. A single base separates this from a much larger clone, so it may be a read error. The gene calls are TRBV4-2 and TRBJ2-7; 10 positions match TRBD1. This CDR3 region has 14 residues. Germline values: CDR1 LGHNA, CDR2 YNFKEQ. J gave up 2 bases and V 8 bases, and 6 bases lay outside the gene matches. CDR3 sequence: CASGPGQGTYEQYF. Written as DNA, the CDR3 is TGTGCCAGCGGCCCGGGACAGGGGACCTACGAGCAGTACTTC.

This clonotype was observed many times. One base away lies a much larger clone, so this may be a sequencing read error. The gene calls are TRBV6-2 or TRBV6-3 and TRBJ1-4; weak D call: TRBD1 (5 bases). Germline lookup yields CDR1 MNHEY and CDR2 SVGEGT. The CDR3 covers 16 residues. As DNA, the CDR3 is TGTGCCAGCAGTTACTTTGCCGGGACGGTCGGGGAAAACCTGTTTTTT. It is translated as CASSYFAGTVGENLFF.

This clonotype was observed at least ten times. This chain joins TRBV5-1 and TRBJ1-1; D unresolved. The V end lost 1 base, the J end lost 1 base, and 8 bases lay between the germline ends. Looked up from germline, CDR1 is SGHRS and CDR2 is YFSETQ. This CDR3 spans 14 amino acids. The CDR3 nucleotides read TGCGCCAGCAGCTTGTCCCCGGGGAACACTGAAGCTTTCTTT. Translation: CASSLSPGNTEAFF.

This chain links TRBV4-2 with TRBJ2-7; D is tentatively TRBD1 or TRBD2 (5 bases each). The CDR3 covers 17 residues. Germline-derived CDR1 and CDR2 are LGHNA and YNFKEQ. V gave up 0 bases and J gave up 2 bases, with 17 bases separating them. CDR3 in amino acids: CASSQDLWGRGAYEQYF. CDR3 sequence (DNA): TGTGCCAGCAGCCAAGATTTATGGGGAAGGGGAGCCTACGAGCAGTACTTC.

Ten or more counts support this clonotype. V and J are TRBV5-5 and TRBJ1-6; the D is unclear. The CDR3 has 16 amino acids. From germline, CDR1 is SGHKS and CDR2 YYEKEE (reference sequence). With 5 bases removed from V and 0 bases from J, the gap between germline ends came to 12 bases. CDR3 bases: TGTGCCAGCAGAGCCCAGGACCTCTCCTATAATTCACCCCTCCACTTT. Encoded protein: CASRAQDLSYNSPLHF.

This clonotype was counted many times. The chain's CDR3 is CASSGWLRAGANVLTF. The DNA for the CDR3 is TGTGCCAGCAGTGGCTGGTTACGGGCTGGGGCCAACGTCCTGACTTTC. V and J are TRBV6-1 and TRBJ2-6; D unresolved. The CDR3 spans 16 residues. The ends were cut back, 4 bases at V and 2 bases at J, with 12 bases in the middle. Germline lookup yields CDR1 MNHNS and CDR2 SASEGT.

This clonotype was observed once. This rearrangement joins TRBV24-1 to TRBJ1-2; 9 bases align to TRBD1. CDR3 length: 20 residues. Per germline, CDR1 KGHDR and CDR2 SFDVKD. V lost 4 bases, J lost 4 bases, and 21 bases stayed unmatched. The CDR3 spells CATSETTGTGRPFGLYGYTF. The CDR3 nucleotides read TGTGCCACCAGTGAAACGACCGGGACAGGGAGACCCTTTGGCCTCTATGGCTACACCTTC.

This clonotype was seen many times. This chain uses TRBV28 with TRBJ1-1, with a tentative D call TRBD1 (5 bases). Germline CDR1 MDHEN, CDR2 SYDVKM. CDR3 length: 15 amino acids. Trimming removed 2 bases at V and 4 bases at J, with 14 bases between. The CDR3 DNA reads TGTGCCAGCAGTTTAAGGGGCCAGAGGGGCACTGAAGCTTTCTTT. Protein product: CASSLRGQRGTEAFF.

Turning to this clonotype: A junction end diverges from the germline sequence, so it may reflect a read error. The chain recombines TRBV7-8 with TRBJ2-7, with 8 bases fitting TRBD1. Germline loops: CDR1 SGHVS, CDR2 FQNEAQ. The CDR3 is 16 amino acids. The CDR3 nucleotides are TGTGCCATCAGCTTAGGGCGACAGGGGAAGGGCTACGAGCAGTACTTC. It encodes CAISLGRQGKGYEQYF.

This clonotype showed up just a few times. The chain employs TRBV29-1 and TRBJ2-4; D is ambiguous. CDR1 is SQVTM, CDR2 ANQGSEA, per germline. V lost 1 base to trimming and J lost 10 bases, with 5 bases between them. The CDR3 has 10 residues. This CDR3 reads CSVEVGIQYF. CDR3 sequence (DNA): TGCAGCGTTGAAGTGGGGATTCAGTACTTC.

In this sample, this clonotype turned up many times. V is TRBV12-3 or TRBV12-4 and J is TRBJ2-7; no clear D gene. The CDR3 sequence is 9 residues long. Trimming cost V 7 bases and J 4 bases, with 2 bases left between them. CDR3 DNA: TGTGCCAGCACTTACGAGCAGTACTTC. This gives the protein CASTYEQYF.

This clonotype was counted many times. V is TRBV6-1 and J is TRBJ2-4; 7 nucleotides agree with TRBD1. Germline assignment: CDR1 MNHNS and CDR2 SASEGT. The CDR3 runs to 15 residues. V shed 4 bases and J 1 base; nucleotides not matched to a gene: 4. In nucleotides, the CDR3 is TGTGCCAGCAGTGCCCCGGGACAGGCCAAAAACATTCAGTACTTC. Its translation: CASSAPGQAKNIQYF.

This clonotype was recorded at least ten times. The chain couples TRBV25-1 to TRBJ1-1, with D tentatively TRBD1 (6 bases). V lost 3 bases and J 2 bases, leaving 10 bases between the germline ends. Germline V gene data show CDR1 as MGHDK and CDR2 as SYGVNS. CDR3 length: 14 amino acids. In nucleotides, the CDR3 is TGTGCCAGCAGTGATCACAGGGTAAACACTGAAGCTTTCTTT. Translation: CASSDHRVNTEAFF.

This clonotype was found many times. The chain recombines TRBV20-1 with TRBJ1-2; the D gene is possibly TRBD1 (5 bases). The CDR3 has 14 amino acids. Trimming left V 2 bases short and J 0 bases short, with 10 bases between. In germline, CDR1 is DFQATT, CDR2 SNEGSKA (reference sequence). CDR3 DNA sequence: TGCAGTGCTAGACACCAGGGAACTAACTATGGCTACACCTTC. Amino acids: CSARHQGTNYGYTF.

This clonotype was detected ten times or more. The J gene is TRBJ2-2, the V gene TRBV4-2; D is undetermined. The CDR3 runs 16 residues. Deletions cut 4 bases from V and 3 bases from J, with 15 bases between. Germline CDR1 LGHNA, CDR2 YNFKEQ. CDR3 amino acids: CASSREAPADTGELFF. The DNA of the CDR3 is TGTGCCAGCAGCCGCGAGGCTCCCGCGGACACCGGGGAGCTGTTTTTT.

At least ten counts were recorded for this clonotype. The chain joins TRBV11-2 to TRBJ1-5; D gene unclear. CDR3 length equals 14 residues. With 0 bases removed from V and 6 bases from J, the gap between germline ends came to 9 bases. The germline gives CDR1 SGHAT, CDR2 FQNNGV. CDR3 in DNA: TGTGCCAGCAGCTTAGACTCAGAATCTCAGCCCCAGCATTTT. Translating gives CASSLDSESQPQHF.

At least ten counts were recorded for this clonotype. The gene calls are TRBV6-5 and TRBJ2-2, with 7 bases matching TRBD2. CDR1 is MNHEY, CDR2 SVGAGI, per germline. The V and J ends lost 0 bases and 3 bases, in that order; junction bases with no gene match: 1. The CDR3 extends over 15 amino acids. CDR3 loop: CASSYSLAHTGELFF. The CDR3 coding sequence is TGTGCCAGCAGTTACTCACTAGCGCACACCGGGGAGCTGTTTTTT.

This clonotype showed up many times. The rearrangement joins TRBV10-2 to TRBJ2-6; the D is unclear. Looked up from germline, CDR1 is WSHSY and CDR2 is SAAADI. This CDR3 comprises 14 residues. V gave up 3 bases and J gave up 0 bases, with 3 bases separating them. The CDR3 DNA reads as TGCGCCAGCAGTGAAGACTCTGGGGCCAACGTCCTGACTTTC. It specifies CASSEDSGANVLTF.

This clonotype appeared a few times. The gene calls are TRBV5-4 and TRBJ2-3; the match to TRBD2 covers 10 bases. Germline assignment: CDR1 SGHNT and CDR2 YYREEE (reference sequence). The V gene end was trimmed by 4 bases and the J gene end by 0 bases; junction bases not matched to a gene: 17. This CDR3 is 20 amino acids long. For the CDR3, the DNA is TGTGCCAGCAGCGTCGGCCCCGGACTAGCGGTACGCGCTAGCACAGATACGCAGTATTTT. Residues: CASSVGPGLAVRASTDTQYF.

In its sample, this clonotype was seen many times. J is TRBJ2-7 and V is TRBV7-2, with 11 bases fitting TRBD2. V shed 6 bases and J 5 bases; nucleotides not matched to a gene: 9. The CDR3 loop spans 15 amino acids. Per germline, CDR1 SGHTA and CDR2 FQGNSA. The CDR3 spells CASSWTSGPQDEQYF. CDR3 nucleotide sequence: TGTGCCAGCAGTTGGACTAGCGGGCCCCAGGACGAGCAGTACTTC.

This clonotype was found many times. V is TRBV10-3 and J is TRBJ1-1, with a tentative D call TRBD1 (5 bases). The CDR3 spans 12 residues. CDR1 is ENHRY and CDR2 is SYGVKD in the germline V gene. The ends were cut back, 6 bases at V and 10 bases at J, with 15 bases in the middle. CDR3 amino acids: CAISPGPDGAFF. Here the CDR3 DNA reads TGTGCCATCAGCCCAGGGCCTGACGGAGCTTTCTTT.

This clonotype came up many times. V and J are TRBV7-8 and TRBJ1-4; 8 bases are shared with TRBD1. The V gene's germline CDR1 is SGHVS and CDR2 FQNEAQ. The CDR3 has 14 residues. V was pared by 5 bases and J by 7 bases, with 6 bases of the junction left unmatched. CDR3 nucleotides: TGTGCCAGCAGCCCAACAGGGGGGGGTGAAAAACTGTTTTTT. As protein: CASSPTGGGEKLFF.

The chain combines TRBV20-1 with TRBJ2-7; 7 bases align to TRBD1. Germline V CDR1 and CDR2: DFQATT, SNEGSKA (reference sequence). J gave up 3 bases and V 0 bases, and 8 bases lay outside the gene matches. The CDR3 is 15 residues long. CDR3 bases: TGCAGTGCTAGAGATTATGGGACAGCGGTCTACGAGCAGTACTTC. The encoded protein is CSARDYGTAVYEQYF.